These 30 T cell receptor beta chains originate from one sample sequenced in a study of control samples from healthy donors and cancer patients. Data came from immunoSEQ multiplex PCR; TCRdb stores just in-frame clones and leaves some out. Counted here are approximately 150,000 clones, under 96% occurring once; the ten biggest clones make up 0.95% to 1.1%. Sequenced material: blood. The receptors come from a woman aged 30 to 39 in good health.

The V call is TRBV7-9, the J call TRBJ2-2; 7 nucleotides align to TRBD1. V shed 5 bases and J 7 bases; nucleotides not matched to a gene: 4. Germline V gene sequence: CDR1 SEHNR, CDR2 FQNEAQ (reference sequence). The CDR3 extends over 13 amino acids. Here the CDR3 DNA reads TGTGCCAGCAGCCCCAGGGGGAACGGGGAGCTGTTTTTT. Translating gives CASSPRGNGELFF. Full variable domain (rest looked up from reference TRBV7-9 and TRBJ2-2): DTGVSQNPRHKITKRGQNVTFRCDPISEHNRLYWYRQTLGQGPEFLTYFQNEAQLEKSRLLSDRFSAERPKGSFSTLEIQRTEQGDSAMYLCASSPRGNGELFFGEGSRLTVL.

The chain uses TRBV2 and TRBJ2-7; 7 bases are a match to TRBD1. CDR1 and CDR2 (germline): SNHLY, FYNNEI. Trimming took 3 bases from V and 7 from J; bases not matched to a gene: 6. This CDR3 has 13 amino acids. CDR3 coding DNA: TGTGCCAGCAGTGACGGACAGGTCGAGGAGCAGTACTTC. This sequence encodes CASSDGQVEEQYF.

The chain joins TRBV10-3 to TRBJ2-2; 14 positions match TRBD2. The V and J ends lost 2 bases and 7 bases, in that order; junction bases with no gene match: 3. The CDR3 sequence is 16 residues long. CDR1 and CDR2 from the germline V gene are ENHRY and SYGVKD. The CDR3 sequence: CAISELTSGRVGELFF. For the CDR3, the DNA is TGTGCCATCAGTGAGCTGACTAGCGGGAGGGTCGGGGAGCTGTTTTTT.

The chain joins TRBV30 to TRBJ2-2; D gene uncertain. The V gene lost 3 bases and the J gene lost 0 bases, with 8 bases spanning the gap. This CDR3 region has 14 residues. Per germline, CDR1 GTSNPN and CDR2 SVGIG (reference sequence). In DNA form, the CDR3 reads TGTGCCTGGAGCGACTGGACGAACACCGGGGAGCTGTTTTTT. Amino acid sequence: CAWSDWTNTGELFF.

The V call is TRBV24-1, the J call TRBJ2-3; unclear D gene. From germline, CDR1 is KGHDR and CDR2 SFDVKD. The CDR3 has 15 amino acids. The ends were cut back, 1 base at V and 4 bases at J, with 11 bases in the middle. Written as DNA, the CDR3 is TGTGCCACCAGTGATTTCCTAGTAGGAGCAGATACGCAGTATTTT. Protein sequence: CATSDFLVGADTQYF.

This chain joins TRBV6-5 and TRBJ1-1, with D maybe TRBD1 (6 bases). Germline V gene sequence: CDR1 MNHEY, CDR2 SVGAGI. The CDR3 spans 14 residues. Trimming took 7 bases from V and 1 from J, leaving 13 bases between them. The CDR3 here is CASTNVQGNTEAFF. The CDR3 bases are TGTGCCAGCACCAACGTACAGGGGAACACTGAAGCTTTCTTT.

In regard to this clone: Distinct nucleotide sequences in the sample also encode this CDR3. The chain is built from TRBV19 and TRBJ1-6; D may be TRBD1 (6 bases). V lost 2 bases and J 4 bases, leaving 6 bases between the germline ends. This CDR3 spans 14 amino acids. In germline, CDR1 is LNHDA, CDR2 SQIVND (reference sequence). The CDR3, as DNA: TGTGCCAGTAGTATACAGGGGTATAATTCACCCCTCCACTTT. This codes for CASSIQGYNSPLHF.

This clone is a singleton in its sample. This chain links TRBV2 with TRBJ2-1; tentatively, D is TRBD2 (7 bases). V gave up 11 bases and J gave up 2 bases, with 16 bases separating them. The CDR3 loop spans 14 amino acids. From germline, CDR1 is SNHLY and CDR2 FYNNEI. CDR3 sequence reads: CACAGDNPYNEQFF. In nucleotides, the CDR3 is TGTGCCTGTGCGGGGGACAACCCCTACAATGAGCAGTTCTTC.

The J gene is TRBJ1-2, the V gene TRBV5-6; 8 bases match TRBD1. V dropped 4 bases and J dropped 5; count of bases not matched to a gene: 10. In germline, CDR1 is SGHDT, CDR2 YYEEEE. This CDR3 spans 15 amino acids. The CDR3 region is CASSGRTGYGYGYTF. The CDR3 region has the DNA TGTGCCAGCAGCGGGAGGACAGGGTACGGGTATGGCTACACCTTC.

The chain combines TRBV6-5 with TRBJ1-1, with D perhaps matching TRBD1 (6 bases). CDR1 MNHEY and CDR2 SVGAGI come from the germline V gene. The CDR3 spans 14 residues. Trimming left V 8 bases short and J 0 bases short, with 13 bases between. The CDR3 DNA is TGTGCCAGCCGGACAGAGTTTATGAACACTGAAGCTTTCTTT. Encoded protein: CASRTEFMNTEAFF.

This clone was seen once. The chain joins TRBV7-2 to TRBJ2-6; the D is unclear. Germline CDR1 is SGHTA and CDR2 is FQGNSA. The CDR3 runs 15 residues. Trimming removed 4 bases at V and 0 bases at J, with 7 bases between. The CDR3 bases are TGTGCCAGCAGCTCCCGACTCTCTGGGGCCAACGTCCTGACTTTC. Residues: CASSSRLSGANVLTF.

CDR3 coding DNA: TGTGCCAGCAGCCCACGGACTAGCGGGACTAACAATGAGCAGTTCTTC. Encoded protein: CASSPRTSGTNNEQFF. The V call is TRBV7-8, the J call TRBJ2-1; 12 bases align to TRBD2. V lost 5 bases to trimming and J lost 5 bases; unmatched junction nucleotides: 7. This CDR3 has 16 residues. CDR1 is SGHVS, CDR2 FQNEAQ, per germline. Based on the CDR3 plus reference TRBV7-8 and TRBJ2-1, the full variable domain is GAGVSQSPRYKVAKRGQDVALRCDPISGHVSLFWYQQALGQGPEFLTYFQNEAQLDKSGLPSDRFFAERPEGSVSTLKIQRTQQEDSAVYLCASSPRTSGTNNEQFFGPGTRLTVL.

The chain has TRBV19 and TRBJ1-6; D unclear. Germline CDR1 LNHDA, CDR2 SQIVND (reference sequence). CDR3 length equals 15 residues. Trimming removed 7 bases at V and 5 bases at J, with 15 bases between. The CDR3 sequence: CASKRGDSDNSPLHF. In nucleotides, the CDR3 is TGTGCCAGTAAGAGAGGAGACTCAGATAATTCACCCCTCCACTTT.

With respect to this clone: One end of the junction does not line up with germline, which may come from a read error. The V call is TRBV6-1, the J call TRBJ2-7; tentatively, D is TRBD1 or TRBD2 (5 bases each). The CDR3 has 15 residues. In germline, CDR1 is MNHNS, CDR2 SASEGT. The CDR3: CASGEAGTAIYEQYF. The CDR3 region has the DNA TGTGCCAGCGGTGAAGCCGGGACGGCCATCTACGAGCAGTACTTC.

This clone has a single count. The chain combines TRBV11-3 with TRBJ2-2, with TRBD1 matching over 7 bases. V was clipped by 2 bases and J by 0 bases; unmatched bases: 0. Looked up from germline, CDR1 is SGHNT and CDR2 is YENEEA. The CDR3 covers 15 residues. CDR3 in DNA: TGTGCCAGCAGCTTACAGGGGGCGAACACCGGGGAGCTGTTTTTT. It yields the protein CASSLQGANTGELFF.

This chain uses TRBV29-1 with TRBJ1-1; 9 bases agree with TRBD1. J was trimmed by 10 bases and V by 4 bases; bases with no gene match: 4. Germline V lookup: CDR1 SQVTM, CDR2 ANQGSEA. The CDR3 extends over 11 amino acids. In DNA, the CDR3 is TGCAGCGTTGTGGGGACAGGGAGAGCTTTCTTT. Translating it yields CSVVGTGRAFF.

In this sample, this clone turned up a few times. The chain joins TRBV7-3 to TRBJ2-7, with TRBD1 as a possible D gene (5 bases). The CDR3 consists of 13 residues. Per the germline V gene, CDR1 is SGHTA and CDR2 is FQGTGA. V lost 6 bases to trimming and J lost 2 bases, with 11 bases between them. CDR3 amino acids: CASSPGQTYEQYF. Here the CDR3 DNA reads TGTGCCAGCAGTCCAGGGCAGACCTACGAGCAGTACTTC.

The chain recombines TRBV7-2 with TRBJ2-3; the D gene is possibly TRBD2 (5 bases). Trimming stripped 1 base from V and 6 bases from J, with 14 bases between. Per germline, CDR1 SGHTA and CDR2 FQGNSA. CDR3 length: 15 residues. CDR3 in amino acids: CASSLVVGRWDTQYF. In nucleotides, the CDR3 is TGTGCCAGCAGCTTAGTCGTAGGGAGATGGGATACGCAGTATTTT.

J is TRBJ2-7 and V is TRBV6-6; a possible D gene is TRBD1 (5 bases). Trimming took off 0 bases at V and 6 bases at J, with 15 bases between the two ends. The CDR3 totals 15 residues. The germline gives CDR1 MNHNY, CDR2 SVGAGI (reference sequence). CDR3 protein: CASSYSAGQGPEQYF. CDR3 nucleotide sequence: TGTGCCAGCAGTTACTCTGCAGGGCAGGGTCCCGAGCAGTACTTC.

V is TRBV11-3 and J is TRBJ2-1; the match to TRBD1 covers 8 bases. The CDR3 contains 15 residues. Per germline, CDR1 SGHNT and CDR2 YENEEA. Trimming removed 5 bases from V and 1 base from J; junction bases left unmatched: 4. The CDR3 DNA follows: TGTGCCAGCAGCCCCAGGGGGCCATCCTACAATGAGCAGTTCTTC. This sequence encodes CASSPRGPSYNEQFF.

The V gene is TRBV25-1, the J gene TRBJ2-7; weak D call: TRBD1 (5 bases). The germline V and J ends were trimmed by 0 bases and 6 bases, with 6 bases remaining between them. CDR3 length: 12 residues. Germline-derived CDR1 and CDR2 are MGHDK and SYGVNS. CDR3 region: CASSEYQGEQYF. Written as DNA, the CDR3 is TGTGCCAGCAGTGAATATCAGGGCGAGCAGTACTTC.

V and J are TRBV30 and TRBJ1-2; unclear D gene. V lost 0 bases to trimming and J lost 7 bases, with 15 bases between them. The CDR3 length is 14 residues. CDR1 is GTSNPN, CDR2 SVGIG, per germline (reference sequence). In nucleotides, the CDR3 is TGTGCCTGGAGTGTACGGGCTCGAACTTCTGGCTACACCTTC. Translating it yields CAWSVRARTSGYTF. Based on the CDR3 plus reference TRBV30 and TRBJ1-2, the full variable domain is SQTIHQWPATLVQPVGSPLSLECTVEGTSNPNLYWYRQAAGRGLQLLFYSVGIGQISSEVPQNLSASRPQDRQFILSSKKLLLSDSGFYLCAWSVRARTSGYTFGSGTRLTVV.

A note on this clone: Germline and junction disagree at one end, which may indicate a read error. The rearrangement uses TRBV6-6 and TRBJ2-2; D is ambiguous. The CDR3 is 13 amino acids. Germline V gene data show CDR1 as MNHNY and CDR2 as SVGAGI (reference sequence). The CDR3 DNA sequence: TGTGCCAGCAGTTACTCGAACTCCGGGGAGCTGTTTTTT. Amino acid sequence: CASSYSNSGELFF.

The chain is built from TRBV9 and TRBJ1-5; D remains unclear. The CDR3 runs to 13 residues. CDR1 is SGDLS and CDR2 is YYNGEE in the germline V gene. The germline V and J ends were trimmed by 0 bases and 7 bases, with 8 bases remaining between them. This chain's CDR3 is CASSVGFGQPQHF. In DNA form, the CDR3 reads TGTGCCAGCAGCGTAGGGTTTGGACAGCCCCAGCATTTT.

V usage is TRBV28 and J usage is TRBJ1-1; D remains unclear. The CDR3 totals 12 residues. Germline loops: CDR1 MDHEN, CDR2 SYDVKM. Trimming left V 5 bases short and J 8 bases short, with 12 bases between. CDR3 region: CASSASGWEAFF. DNA of the CDR3: TGTGCCAGCAGTGCGTCAGGATGGGAAGCTTTCTTT.

J is TRBJ1-3 and V is TRBV12-3 or TRBV12-4; no clear D gene. Trimming removed 4 bases from V and 9 bases from J, with 13 bases in between. The CDR3 runs 13 residues. CDR3 sequence (DNA): TGTGCCAGCAGTTGGGCAGCTAAGGGCACCATATATTTT. Its protein is CASSWAAKGTIYF.

The chain carries TRBV6-5 and TRBJ2-7; unclear D gene. This CDR3 has 11 amino acids. V was clipped by 4 bases and J by 3 bases, with 4 bases between them. CDR1 MNHEY and CDR2 SVGAGI come from the germline V gene. The DNA of the CDR3 is TGTGCCAGCAGTTGGGGCTACGAGCAGTACTTC. Amino acids: CASSWGYEQYF.

The chain joins TRBV10-1 to TRBJ2-1, with TRBD2 identical over 8 bases. V gave up 2 bases and J gave up 5 bases; unmatched junction bases: 5. From germline, CDR1 is WNHNN and CDR2 SYGVQD (reference sequence). The CDR3 sequence is 15 residues long. The chain's CDR3 is CASSERLAGHNEQFF. The DNA for the CDR3 is TGCGCCAGCAGTGAGCGGCTAGCGGGCCACAATGAGCAGTTCTTC.

This chain connects TRBV6-5 to TRBJ2-7; 7 bases line up with TRBD2. V was clipped by 2 bases and J by 2 bases; unmatched bases: 3. The CDR3 consists of 14 residues. From germline, CDR1 is MNHEY and CDR2 SVGAGI. The DNA for the CDR3 is TGTGCCAGCAGTTACGCTAGCGGAACCTACGAGCAGTACTTC. This sequence encodes CASSYASGTYEQYF.

The rearrangement uses TRBV3-1 (or the pseudogene TRBV3-2) and TRBJ2-4; 8 bases line up with TRBD1. With V trimmed by 5 bases and J by 0 bases, 6 bases remained unmatched. This CDR3 is 16 amino acids long. Germline V gene sequence: CDR1 LGHDT, CDR2 YNNKEL (reference sequence). The CDR3 nucleotides are TGTGCCAGCAGCTCGACAGGGGCCGGAGCCAAAAACATTCAGTACTTC. Amino acids: CASSSTGAGAKNIQYF.